The 20 T cell receptor beta chains reported below all come from one sample, sequenced in a study of blood T cell repertoires in COVID-19. Clones were read by immunoSEQ multiplex PCR, and TCRdb kept only the in-frame ones, dropping some. The sample consists of about 120,000 clones, 65% to 90% of them appearing once. The sequenced sample consisted of peripheral blood. All receptors derive from a man older than 75 with acute or convalescent COVID-19.

The genes are TRBV5-1 and TRBJ2-1; D gene uncertain. Germline assignment: CDR1 SGHRS and CDR2 YFSETQ. The length of the CDR3 is 15 residues. Deletions cut 1 base from V and 4 bases from J, with 12 bases between. This CDR3 is CASSLSLQSYNEQFF. Written as DNA, the CDR3 is TGCGCCAGCAGCTTGTCCCTACAGTCGTACAATGAGCAGTTCTTC.

The sample holds a few counts of this clone. The gene calls are TRBV24-1 and TRBJ1-2, with a possible D match to TRBD1 (6 bases). Germline CDR1 is KGHDR and CDR2 is SFDVKD. The CDR3 contains 14 residues. Trimming left V 3 bases short and J 6 bases short, with 13 bases between. In nucleotides, the CDR3 is TGTGCCACCAGTGATGTCGGGACAAGCCATGGCTACACCTTC. This encodes CATSDVGTSHGYTF.

The gene calls are TRBV12-3 or TRBV12-4 and TRBJ2-3; weak D call: TRBD1 (5 bases). V was shortened by 3 bases and J by 9 bases, with 10 bases between the two germline ends. The CDR3 totals 12 residues. CDR3 protein: CASSFGDSTQYF. The CDR3 region has the DNA TGTGCCAGCAGTTTTGGAGACAGCACGCAGTATTTT.

The chain combines TRBV19 with TRBJ1-1; 9 nucleotides match TRBD1. The CDR3 spans 14 residues. In germline, CDR1 is LNHDA, CDR2 SQIVND (reference sequence). Trimming took 5 bases from V and 5 from J; bases not matched to a gene: 6. CDR3: CASSSQGAFTEAFF. The CDR3 DNA is TGTGCCAGTAGTTCACAGGGGGCCTTTACTGAAGCTTTCTTT.

The rearrangement links TRBV23-1 to TRBJ2-7; 9 bases fit TRBD1. TRBV23-1 is filed as an ORF, its function uncertain. V shed 6 bases, J shed 0 bases, and the junction held 3 bases outside the gene matches. This CDR3 has 14 amino acids. The CDR3: CASSNRGHSYEQYF. The CDR3 DNA follows: TGCGCCAGCAGCAACAGGGGGCACTCCTACGAGCAGTACTTC.

The chain employs TRBV6-5 and TRBJ2-3, with TRBD1 identical over 8 bases. The CDR3 is made up of 15 amino acids. Trimming removed 7 bases from V and 3 bases from J; junction bases left unmatched: 9. Looked up from germline, CDR1 is MNHEY and CDR2 is SVGAGI. CDR3 sequence: CASTRTGIETDTQYF. DNA for the CDR3: TGTGCCAGCACCCGGACAGGGATTGAGACAGATACGCAGTATTTT.

The rearrangement uses TRBV25-1 and TRBJ2-1; 9 bases align to TRBD1. V was pared by 5 bases and J by 7 bases, with 12 bases of the junction left unmatched. Looked up from germline, CDR1 is MGHDK and CDR2 is SYGVNS. This CDR3 has 16 residues. The chain's CDR3 is CASSRKQGALFNEQFF. CDR3 in DNA: TGTGCCAGCAGTCGGAAACAGGGGGCGCTTTTTAATGAGCAGTTCTTC. Variable domain in full (rest from reference TRBV25-1 and TRBJ2-1): EADIYQTPRYLVIGTGKKITLECSQTMGHDKMYWYQQDPGMELHLIHYSYGVNSTEKGDLSSESTVSRIRTEHFPLTLESARPSHTSQYLCASSRKQGALFNEQFFGPGTRLTVL.

This rearrangement joins TRBV5-5 to TRBJ2-3, with 9 bases identical to TRBD1. In germline, CDR1 is SGHKS, CDR2 YYEKEE (reference sequence). V was clipped by 1 base and J by 5 bases; unmatched bases: 11. The CDR3 contains 17 residues. The CDR3 loop reads CASSLFRTGVYLDTQYF. CDR3 nucleotide sequence: TGTGCCAGCAGCTTGTTCCGGACAGGGGTCTACTTAGATACGCAGTATTTT.

This clone was detected once. This chain links TRBV18 with TRBJ2-7, with D maybe TRBD2 (5 bases). The ends were cut back, 3 bases at V and 3 bases at J, with 12 bases in the middle. The CDR3 runs to 14 residues. The germline gives CDR1 KGHSH, CDR2 LQKENI. The CDR3 reads CASSPIGRGYEQYF. CDR3 coding DNA: TGTGCCAGCTCACCTATTGGGAGAGGCTACGAGCAGTACTTC.

The chain joins TRBV28 to TRBJ2-7; the D gene is possibly TRBD1 (5 bases). With 7 bases removed from V and 0 bases from J, the gap between germline ends came to 10 bases. The length of the CDR3 is 13 residues. In germline, CDR1 is MDHEN, CDR2 SYDVKM. The CDR3 bases are TGTGCCAGCAACGCAGGGTTCTCCTACGAGCAGTACTTC. It specifies CASNAGFSYEQYF.

This sequence joins TRBV5-4 and TRBJ1-1; perhaps TRBD1 as D (6 bases). Germline CDR1 SGHNT, CDR2 YYREEE (reference sequence). V lost 0 bases and J 0 bases, leaving 15 bases between the germline ends. There are 17 residues in the CDR3. CDR3 in amino acids: CASSLGGGAGLNTEAFF. The CDR3, as DNA: TGTGCCAGCAGCTTGGGTGGGGGGGCCGGTTTGAACACTGAAGCTTTCTTT.

The V call is TRBV18, the J call TRBJ2-5; D is undetermined. V lost 0 bases to trimming and J lost 2 bases, with 7 bases between them. The CDR3 loop spans 14 amino acids. Germline V gene lookup returns CDR1 KGHSH and CDR2 LQKENI. CDR3 coding DNA: TGTGCCAGCTCACCACCGGTTCGGCAAGAGACCCAGTACTTC. This sequence encodes CASSPPVRQETQYF.

CDR3 protein: CASSLNGGPYEQYF. The CDR3 coding sequence is TGTGCCAGCAGCCTAAACGGGGGGCCCTACGAGCAGTACTTC. This chain links TRBV3-1 (or the pseudogene TRBV3-2) with TRBJ2-7; D is perhaps TRBD2 (7 bases). From germline, CDR1 is LGHDT and CDR2 YNNKEL (reference sequence). Trimming pared 4 bases from V and 2 bases from J, leaving 12 bases between. This CDR3 contains 14 residues.

V gene TRBV5-1 combines with J gene TRBJ1-2; TRBD1 matches 8 bases. V trimming: 4 bases; J trimming: 6 bases; junction bases outside the gene matches: 8. The V gene's germline CDR1 is SGHRS and CDR2 YFSETQ. This CDR3 is built from 14 residues. This CDR3 is CASSPWTGLDGYTF. CDR3 DNA sequence: TGCGCCAGCAGCCCCTGGACAGGGCTCGATGGCTACACCTTC. The whole variable domain, remainder taken from reference TRBV5-1 and TRBJ1-2, is KAGVTQTPRYLIKTRGQQVTLSCSPISGHRSVSWYQQTPGQGLQFLFEYFSETQRNKGNFPGRFSGRQFSNSRSEMNVSTLELGDSALYLCASSPWTGLDGYTFGSGTRLTVV.

The V gene is TRBV6-5, the J gene TRBJ2-7, with 8 bases aligning to TRBD1. CDR1 and CDR2 from the germline V gene are MNHEY and SVGAGI. V was clipped by 6 bases and J by 5 bases; unmatched bases: 6. This CDR3 contains 13 residues. The CDR3 DNA reads as TGTGCCAGCAGCGACAGGGGTTCCCACGAGCAGTACTTC. Translation: CASSDRGSHEQYF.

The rearrangement joins TRBV21-1 to TRBJ2-3; the DNA was not compared with TRBD2, the D call given in the table. TRBV21-1 is deemed a pseudogene. The length of the CDR3 is 16 residues. CDR3 loop: CASSKVYGRAARAQYF. DNA of the CDR3: TGTGCCAGCAGCAAAGTTTACGGGAGGGCCGCCCGGGCGCAGTATTTT.

The chain recombines TRBV7-2 with TRBJ2-3, with 7 positions matching TRBD2. From germline, CDR1 is SGHTA and CDR2 FQGNSA. The CDR3 runs to 15 residues. The trim removed 5 bases at V and 4 bases at J, leaving 9 bases unmatched. The CDR3 loop is CASSPGLPGPDTQYF. CDR3 DNA: TGTGCCAGCAGCCCGGGACTACCGGGCCCAGATACGCAGTATTTT.

As concerns this clone: Distinct nucleotide sequences in the sample also encode this CDR3. This sequence joins TRBV7-3 and TRBJ2-2, with TRBD1 matching over 8 bases. The length of the CDR3 is 15 residues. V was clipped by 4 bases and J by 5 bases; unmatched bases: 6. CDR1 and CDR2 from the germline V gene are SGHTA and FQGTGA. CDR3 residues: CASSSGQGRTGELFF. The CDR3 coding sequence is TGTGCCAGCAGCTCCGGACAGGGAAGGACCGGGGAGCTGTTTTTT.

J is TRBJ1-1 and V is TRBV7-9; the match to TRBD1 covers 8 bases. V gave up 11 bases and J gave up 1 base; unmatched junction bases: 3. Germline V gives CDR1 SEHNR, CDR2 FQNEAQ (reference sequence). The CDR3 spans 12 residues. The CDR3 DNA reads as TGTGCCCTGCAGGGGGCGAACACTGAAGCTTTCTTT. It specifies CALQGANTEAFF.

The V call is TRBV14, the J call TRBJ1-1; perhaps TRBD1 as D (5 bases). Trimming left V 4 bases short and J 6 bases short, with 15 bases between. Germline V gene lookup returns CDR1 SGHDN and CDR2 FVKESK. There are 14 residues in the CDR3. CDR3 region: CASSRLGVAAEAFF. In nucleotides, the CDR3 is TGTGCCAGCAGCCGGTTAGGGGTGGCGGCTGAAGCTTTCTTT.